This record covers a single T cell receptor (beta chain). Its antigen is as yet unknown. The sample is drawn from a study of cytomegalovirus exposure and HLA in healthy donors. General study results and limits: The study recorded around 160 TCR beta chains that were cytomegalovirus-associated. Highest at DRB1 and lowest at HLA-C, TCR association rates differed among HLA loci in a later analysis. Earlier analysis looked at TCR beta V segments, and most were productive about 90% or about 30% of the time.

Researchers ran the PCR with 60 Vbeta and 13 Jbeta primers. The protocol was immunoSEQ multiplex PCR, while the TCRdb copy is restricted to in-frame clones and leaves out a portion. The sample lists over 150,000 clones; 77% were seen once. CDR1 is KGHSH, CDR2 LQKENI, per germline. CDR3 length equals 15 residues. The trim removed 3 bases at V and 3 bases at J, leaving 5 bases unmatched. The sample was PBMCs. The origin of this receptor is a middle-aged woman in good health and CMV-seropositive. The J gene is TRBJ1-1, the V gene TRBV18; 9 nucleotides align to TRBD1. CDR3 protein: CASSPSTGGYTEAFF. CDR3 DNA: TGTGCCAGCTCACCTTCGACAGGGGGGTACACTGAAGCTTTCTTT.